These 14 T cell receptor beta chains were all obtained from the same sample, sequenced in a study of radiotherapy plus CTLA-4 blockade in lung cancer. Libraries were prepared by immunoSEQ multiplex PCR; TCRdb keeps only in-frame clonotypes and omits some of them. The data contain about 66,000 clones, around 86% of them seen just once; the ten biggest clones take up less than 5%. The sample here was peripheral blood, taken from a patient treated with radiotherapy plus ipilimumab. These TCRs come from a human donor with non-small cell lung cancer who had a partial response to radiotherapy plus ipilimumab.

This rearrangement joins TRBV27 to TRBJ1-1; D gene unclear. This CDR3 comprises 13 residues. Trimming removed 4 bases from V and 1 base from J, with 7 bases in between. Germline loops: CDR1 MNHEY, CDR2 SMNVEV (reference sequence). CDR3 sequence: CASSSTWNTEAFF. Here the CDR3 DNA reads TGTGCCAGCAGTTCCACATGGAACACTGAAGCTTTCTTT.

The chain links TRBV6-6 to TRBJ1-2; 12 nucleotides line up with TRBD1. CDR1 is MNHNY, CDR2 SVGAGI, per germline (reference sequence). The CDR3 is 14 residues long. V shed 5 bases and J 6 bases; nucleotides not matched to a gene: 4. For the CDR3, the DNA is TGTGCCAGCAGTCGGGACAGGGGGCAAAATGGCTACACCTTC. Translated: CASSRDRGQNGYTF.

The J gene is TRBJ1-1, the V gene TRBV6-5; 8 bases fit TRBD1. From germline, CDR1 is MNHEY and CDR2 SVGAGI. This CDR3 is built from 16 residues. V lost 4 bases, J lost 1 base, and 8 bases stayed unmatched. The CDR3 region is CASSFDRDRRNTEAFF. The CDR3 nucleotides read TGTGCCAGCAGTTTCGACCGGGACAGGAGGAACACTGAAGCTTTCTTT.

This sequence joins TRBV9 and TRBJ2-7; 7 bases map to TRBD1. With V trimmed by 3 bases and J by 0 bases, 3 bases remained unmatched. The CDR3 extends over 14 amino acids. Germline V gives CDR1 SGDLS, CDR2 YYNGEE. Written as DNA, the CDR3 is TGTGCCAGCAGCGCGGGACAGAGCTCCTACGAGCAGTACTTC. This translates into CASSAGQSSYEQYF.

The chain is built from TRBV5-4 and TRBJ2-3; TRBD2 aligns across 8 bases. V shed 6 bases, J shed 5 bases, and the junction held 11 bases outside the gene matches. CDR1 and CDR2 from the germline V gene are SGHNT and YYREEE (reference sequence). This CDR3 contains 15 residues. The CDR3 DNA reads as TGTGCCAGCACCACTTGGGGGACTAGGGTAGATACGCAGTATTTT. Encoded protein: CASTTWGTRVDTQYF.

In its sample, this clone was seen a few times. The chain links TRBV18 to TRBJ2-1, with 10 bases that match TRBD2. CDR3 length equals 17 residues. From germline, CDR1 is KGHSH and CDR2 LQKENI. Trimming cost V 4 bases and J 0 bases; bases outside gene matches: 6. CDR3: CASSLRTSGSSYNEQFF. In DNA form, the CDR3 reads TGTGCCAGCTCACTCAGGACTAGCGGAAGCTCCTACAATGAGCAGTTCTTC.

There are a few counts of this clone. The chain carries TRBV11-2 and TRBJ2-7; D is perhaps TRBD2 (7 bases). CDR1 and CDR2 (germline): SGHAT, FQNNGV. The CDR3 covers 17 residues. V dropped 3 bases and J dropped 1 base, with 19 bases sitting between them. CDR3 DNA sequence: TGTGCCAGCAGCTTGGCCGCTACGGGGGGCCGATCCTACGAGCAGTACTTC. This codes for CASSLAATGGRSYEQYF.

The chain carries TRBV7-8 and TRBJ1-5; TRBD1 is a possible D gene (6 bases). Trimming took 4 bases from V and 7 from J, leaving 14 bases between them. This CDR3 contains 14 residues. Looked up from germline, CDR1 is SGHVS and CDR2 is FQNEAQ. As DNA, the CDR3 is TGTGCCAGCAGCTCCGACAGGATAGGCCAGCCCCAGCATTTT. Encoded protein: CASSSDRIGQPQHF.

The chain recombines TRBV27 with TRBJ2-3; TRBD2 aligns across 8 bases. Trimming took 3 bases from V and 3 from J; bases not matched to a gene: 5. This CDR3 has 15 amino acids. Germline CDR1 MNHEY, CDR2 SMNVEV (reference sequence). CDR3 sequence: CASSLGSGRTDTQYF. The CDR3 DNA follows: TGTGCCAGCAGTTTGGGGAGCGGGAGAACAGATACGCAGTATTTT.

The rearrangement uses TRBV18 and TRBJ2-7; tentatively, D is TRBD1 (5 bases). The germline V gene encodes CDR1 KGHSH and CDR2 LQKENI. Trimming shortened V by 2 bases and J by 5 bases, and 7 bases separated the two germline ends. This CDR3 has 12 residues. The chain's CDR3 is CASSPGADEQYF. The CDR3, as DNA: TGTGCCAGCTCACCAGGGGCGGACGAGCAGTACTTC.

This clone was seen only a few times. The V gene is TRBV7-9, the J gene TRBJ2-2; no firm D call. Germline values: CDR1 SEHNR, CDR2 FQNEAQ (reference sequence). The CDR3 spans 14 residues. With 3 bases removed from V and 7 bases from J, the gap between germline ends came to 12 bases. DNA for the CDR3: TGTGCCAGCAGCTTCTCCTACGTCGGCGGGGAGCTGTTTTTT. Protein product: CASSFSYVGGELFF.

In its sample, this clone was seen a few times. This sequence joins TRBV29-1 and TRBJ2-7; 8 bases fit TRBD1. Trimming removed 6 bases from V and 0 bases from J; junction bases left unmatched: 7. CDR1 SQVTM and CDR2 ANQGSEA come from the germline V gene. CDR3 size: 14 residues. CDR3 sequence reads: CSVVSTGASYEQYF. The CDR3 nucleotides read TGCAGCGTGGTCTCGACAGGGGCCTCCTACGAGCAGTACTTC.

The rearrangement joins TRBV6-1 to TRBJ1-2; D remains unclear. CDR3 length equals 12 residues. CDR1 is MNHNS, CDR2 SASEGT, per germline. The V end was cut by 3 bases, the J end by 4 bases, with 6 bases between. The CDR3 reads CASSDFSYGYTF. CDR3 in DNA: TGTGCCAGCAGTGATTTTAGCTATGGCTACACCTTC.

The CDR3 is CASSLWTSGANTGELFF. The CDR3 DNA is TGTGCCAGCAGCCTATGGACTAGCGGGGCTAACACCGGGGAGCTGTTTTTT. J is TRBJ2-2 and V is TRBV7-2; 12 bases map to TRBD2. The CDR3 runs 17 residues. The ends lost 5 bases at V and 2 bases at J; junction bases unmatched: 6. The V gene's germline CDR1 is SGHTA and CDR2 FQGNSA.